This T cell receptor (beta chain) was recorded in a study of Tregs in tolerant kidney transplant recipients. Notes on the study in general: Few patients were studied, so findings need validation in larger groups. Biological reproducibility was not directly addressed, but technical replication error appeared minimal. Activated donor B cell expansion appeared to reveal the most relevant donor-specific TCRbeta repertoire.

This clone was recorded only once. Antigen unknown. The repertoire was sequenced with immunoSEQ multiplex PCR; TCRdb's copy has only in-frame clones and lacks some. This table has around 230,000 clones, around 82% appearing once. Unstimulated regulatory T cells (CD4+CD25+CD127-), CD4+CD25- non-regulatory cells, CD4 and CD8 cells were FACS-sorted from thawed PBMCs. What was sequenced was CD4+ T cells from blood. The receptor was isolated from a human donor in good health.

The CDR3 DNA sequence: TGTGCCAGCAGTTCCCAGGGACGAGGGACCTACGAGCAGTACTTC. Its translation: CASSSQGRGTYEQYF. The chain uses TRBV27 and TRBJ2-7; either TRBD1 or TRBD2 may supply D (5 bases each). CDR1 and CDR2 from the germline V gene are MNHEY and SMNVEV (reference sequence). The CDR3 contains 15 residues. Trimming took 4 bases from V and 2 from J, leaving 15 bases between them.